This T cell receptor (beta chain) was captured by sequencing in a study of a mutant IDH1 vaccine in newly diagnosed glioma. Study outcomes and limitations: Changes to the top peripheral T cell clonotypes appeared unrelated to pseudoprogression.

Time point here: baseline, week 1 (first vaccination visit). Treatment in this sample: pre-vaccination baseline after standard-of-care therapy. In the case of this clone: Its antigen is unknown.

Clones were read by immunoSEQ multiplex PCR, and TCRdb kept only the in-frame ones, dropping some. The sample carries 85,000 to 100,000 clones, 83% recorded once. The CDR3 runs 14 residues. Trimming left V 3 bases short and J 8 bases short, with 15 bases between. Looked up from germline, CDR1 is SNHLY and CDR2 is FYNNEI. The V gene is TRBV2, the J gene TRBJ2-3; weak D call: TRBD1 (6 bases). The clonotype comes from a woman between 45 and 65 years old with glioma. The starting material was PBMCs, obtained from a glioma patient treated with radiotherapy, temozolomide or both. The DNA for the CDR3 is TGTGCCAGCAGTGACAGGGGAGTCGTTGGTACGCAGTATTTT. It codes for CASSDRGVVGTQYF.